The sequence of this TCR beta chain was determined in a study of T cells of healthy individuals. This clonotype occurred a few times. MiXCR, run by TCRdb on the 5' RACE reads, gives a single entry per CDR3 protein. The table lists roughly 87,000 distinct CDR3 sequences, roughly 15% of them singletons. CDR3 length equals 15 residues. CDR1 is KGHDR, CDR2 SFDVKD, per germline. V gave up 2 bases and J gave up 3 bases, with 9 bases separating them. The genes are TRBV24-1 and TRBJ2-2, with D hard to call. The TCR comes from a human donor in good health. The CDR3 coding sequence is TGTGCCACCAGTGATTATTCCCGGGACACCGGGGAGCTGTTTTTT. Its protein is CATSDYSRDTGELFF.